This record concerns one TCR beta chain sequence. This sample was included in a study of blood T cell repertoires in COVID-19. Germline CDR1 is MNHEY and CDR2 is SVGAGI. CDR3 length equals 14 residues. Trimming took 2 bases from V and 1 from J, leaving 5 bases between them. Sequenced by immunoSEQ multiplex PCR; TCRdb stores in-frame clones only, minus some. The sample lists 310,000 or so clones; about 90% were seen once. Sequences were obtained from peripheral blood. The clonotype comes from a woman aged 50 to 60 who had recovered from COVID-19. This sequence joins TRBV6-5 and TRBJ2-2; tentative D call: TRBD2 (5 bases). CDR3 amino acids: CASSYRENTGELFF. CDR3 coding DNA: TGTGCCAGCAGTTACCGGGAGAACACCGGGGAGCTGTTTTTT.